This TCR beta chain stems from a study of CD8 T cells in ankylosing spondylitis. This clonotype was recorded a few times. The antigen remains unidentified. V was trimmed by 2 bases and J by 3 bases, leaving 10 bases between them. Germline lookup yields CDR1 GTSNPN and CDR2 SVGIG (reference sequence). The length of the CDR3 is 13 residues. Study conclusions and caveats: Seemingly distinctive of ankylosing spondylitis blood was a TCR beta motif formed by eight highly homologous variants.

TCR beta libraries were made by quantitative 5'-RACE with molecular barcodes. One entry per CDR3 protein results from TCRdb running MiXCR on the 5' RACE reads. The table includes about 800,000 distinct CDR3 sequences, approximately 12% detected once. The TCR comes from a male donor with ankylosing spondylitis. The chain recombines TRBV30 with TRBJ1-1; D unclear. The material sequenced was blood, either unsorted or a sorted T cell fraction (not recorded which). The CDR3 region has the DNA TGTGCCTGGAGTTTACAGCGATACACTGAAGCTTTCTTT. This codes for CAWSLQRYTEAFF.